The 17 T cell receptor beta chains below all came from one sample that was sequenced in a study of technical replicates of blood from four donors. Using immunoSEQ multiplex PCR, the repertoire was profiled, and TCRdb retains in-frame clones only, with some absent. The table has about 74,000 clones, around 95% seen once. Sequenced: T cells isolated from PBMCs. These receptor sequences come from a human donor in good health.

The chain uses TRBV9 and TRBJ2-3, with 11 bases that match TRBD2. Germline CDR1 and CDR2: SGDLS and YYNGEE. CDR3 length: 17 residues. J lost 8 bases, V lost 3 bases, and 14 bases had no gene match. The CDR3 protein is CASSASSLAGGQGTQYF. The DNA for the CDR3 is TGTGCCAGCAGCGCGAGTAGTCTAGCGGGAGGCCAGGGTACGCAGTATTTT.

This chain joins TRBV5-4 and TRBJ2-4; D gene unclear. Per the germline V gene, CDR1 is SGHNT and CDR2 is YYREEE (reference sequence). V dropped 0 bases and J dropped 0 bases, with 4 bases sitting between them. The CDR3 is made up of 14 amino acids. CDR3 loop: CASSLAVAKNIQYF. In DNA form, the CDR3 reads TGTGCCAGCAGCTTGGCCGTAGCCAAAAACATTCAGTACTTC.

V gene TRBV28 combines with J gene TRBJ1-2, with unresolved D. V gave up 3 bases and J gave up 2 bases, with 7 bases separating them. Germline CDR1 MDHEN, CDR2 SYDVKM. CDR3 size: 13 residues. The CDR3 DNA follows: TGTGCCAGCAGTTTTTGGGCGAACTATGGCTACACCTTC. Protein product: CASSFWANYGYTF.

The chain couples TRBV9 to TRBJ2-1; 9 bases are shared with TRBD2. V gave up 6 bases and J gave up 5 bases; unmatched junction bases: 12. The CDR3 covers 16 residues. CDR1 and CDR2 (germline): SGDLS, YYNGEE. CDR3 loop: CASNTPGGGANNEQFF. CDR3 sequence (DNA): TGTGCCAGCAACACTCCGGGCGGGGGGGCTAACAATGAGCAGTTCTTC. The complete variable domain, with remaining parts taken from reference TRBV9 and TRBJ2-1, reads DSGVTQTPKHLITATGQRVTLRCSPRSGDLSVYWYQQSLDQGLQFLIQYYNGEERAKGNILERFSAQQFPDLHSELNLSSLELGDSALYFCASNTPGGGANNEQFFGPGTRLTVL.

V gene TRBV2 combines with J gene TRBJ1-6; D is uncertain. V lost 6 bases and J lost 7, with 10 bases in between. The CDR3 sequence is 13 residues long. Germline V gives CDR1 SNHLY, CDR2 FYNNEI. The CDR3 here is CASRTGWNSPLHF. The CDR3 nucleotides are TGTGCCAGCAGGACGGGTTGGAATTCACCCCTCCACTTT.

In this sample, this clone turned up once. The rearrangement links TRBV5-4 to TRBJ1-1, with 8 positions matching TRBD1. CDR1 and CDR2 (germline): SGHNT, YYREEE (reference sequence). CDR3 size: 13 residues. V shed 4 bases, J shed 3 bases, and the junction held 2 bases outside the gene matches. CDR3 nucleotide sequence: TGTGCCAGCAGCAAGGGACAGGACACTGAAGCTTTCTTT. Its translation: CASSKGQDTEAFF.

V usage is TRBV7-9 and J usage is TRBJ1-2; D ambiguous. The CDR3 extends over 14 amino acids. Germline V CDR1 and CDR2: SEHNR, FQNEAQ (reference sequence). V lost 0 bases and J lost 2, with 7 bases in between. The chain's CDR3 is CASSLAGVNYGYTF. Here the CDR3 DNA reads TGTGCCAGCAGCTTAGCAGGAGTAAACTATGGCTACACCTTC.

V is TRBV7-3 and J is TRBJ2-1; TRBD2 is a possible D gene (6 bases). V lost 5 bases and J 2 bases, leaving 10 bases between the germline ends. The CDR3 has 14 residues. Germline assignment: CDR1 SGHTA and CDR2 FQGTGA. The CDR3 region is CASSPAGPYNEQFF. The CDR3 DNA is TGTGCCAGCAGCCCGGCGGGACCCTACAATGAGCAGTTCTTC.

This chain links TRBV30 with TRBJ2-5, with 10 bases fitting TRBD2. J gave up 3 bases and V 2 bases, and 3 bases lay outside the gene matches. The CDR3 spans 14 residues. Germline CDR1 reads GTSNPN; CDR2 reads SVGIG (reference sequence). Here the CDR3 DNA reads TGTGCCTGGAGTAGGCTAGCGGGGGAAGAGACCCAGTACTTC. Protein product: CAWSRLAGEETQYF. The variable domain in full, completed from reference TRBV30 and TRBJ2-5, reads SQTIHQWPATLVQPVGSPLSLECTVEGTSNPNLYWYRQAAGRGLQLLFYSVGIGQISSEVPQNLSASRPQDRQFILSSKKLLLSDSGFYLCAWSRLAGEETQYFGPGTRLLVL.

The chain links TRBV19 to TRBJ1-4, with D possibly matching TRBD1 (5 bases). The CDR3 totals 14 residues. CDR1 is LNHDA, CDR2 SQIVND, per germline (reference sequence). V lost 3 bases and J lost 5, with 10 bases in between. CDR3 sequence: CASSILGGNEKLFF. For the CDR3, the DNA is TGTGCCAGTAGTATTCTGGGGGGGAATGAAAAACTGTTTTTT.

The sample holds one count of this clone. V and J are TRBV29-1 and TRBJ2-1, with 11 bases aligning to TRBD2. CDR1 and CDR2 from the germline V gene are SQVTM and ANQGSEA. Germline trimming cut 4 bases from V and 9 bases from J; bases unmatched to any gene: 8. This CDR3 is 14 amino acids long. The CDR3 DNA sequence: TGCAGCGTTGTGCTAGCGGGAGGCCCCGGTGAGCAGTTCTTC. Residues: CSVVLAGGPGEQFF.

The J gene is TRBJ2-7, the V gene TRBV13; 7 positions match TRBD2. Trimming cost V 1 base and J 4 bases; bases outside gene matches: 7. CDR1 PRHDT and CDR2 FYEKMQ come from the germline V gene (reference sequence). This CDR3 contains 15 residues. The CDR3 sequence is CASSLEGGSGYEQYF. The CDR3 DNA follows: TGTGCCAGCAGCTTAGAGGGCGGGAGTGGGTACGAGCAGTACTTC.

The chain links TRBV11-3 to TRBJ1-3; D is unclear. Germline lookup yields CDR1 SGHNT and CDR2 YENEEA. The CDR3 length is 16 residues. V gave up 6 bases and J gave up 0 bases, with 15 bases separating them. In DNA form, the CDR3 reads TGTGCCAGCAGTTTGCGGGAAGGGTCCTCTGGAAACACCATATATTTT. Translated, it gives CASSLREGSSGNTIYF.

The chain links TRBV7-9 to TRBJ2-5, with 10 bases fitting TRBD2. This CDR3 has 14 residues. The ends lost 5 bases at V and 2 bases at J; junction bases unmatched: 2. CDR1 and CDR2 (germline): SEHNR, FQNEAQ (reference sequence). DNA for the CDR3: TGTGCCAGCAGCCAGCGGGAGGGTCAAGAGACCCAGTACTTC. Protein sequence: CASSQREGQETQYF.

The chain carries TRBV2 and TRBJ2-1; D unresolved. The CDR3 is made up of 10 amino acids. V was cut by 8 bases and J by 5 bases, with 4 bases left in between. CDR1 is SNHLY and CDR2 is FYNNEI in the germline V gene. CDR3 sequence: CASRDNEQFF. CDR3 in DNA: TGTGCCAGCCGCGACAATGAGCAGTTCTTC.

The chain uses TRBV5-5 and TRBJ2-7; D is possibly TRBD1 (6 bases). CDR1 is SGHKS and CDR2 is YYEKEE in the germline V gene (reference sequence). Trimming cost V 1 base and J 7 bases, with 21 bases left between them. The CDR3 is 16 residues long. CDR3 nucleotides: TGTGCCAGCAGCTTGTCGGTTTTACAGGGTGTGAGTGAGCAGTACTTC. Protein: CASSLSVLQGVSEQYF.

This clone was seen a single time. The chain couples TRBV2 to TRBJ1-1; no clear D gene. V lost 11 bases and J 3 bases, leaving 13 bases between the germline ends. Germline CDR1 reads SNHLY; CDR2 reads FYNNEI. CDR3 length: 12 amino acids. The CDR3 here is CAGEDGYTEAFF. The CDR3 coding sequence is TGTGCCGGGGAGGACGGTTACACTGAAGCTTTCTTT.